Listed below are T cell receptor beta chains from one sample, sequenced in a study of radiotherapy plus CTLA-4 blockade in lung cancer. TCRdb's copy holds only in-frame clones and misses some; the assay was immunoSEQ multiplex PCR. The sample records around 110,000 clones, 81% being singletons. Material: peripheral blood, obtained from a patient treated with radiotherapy plus ipilimumab. These receptors were obtained from a human donor with non-small cell lung cancer that progressed on radiotherapy plus ipilimumab. Some clones in this sample may be carry-over from other donors' samples. The CDR3 runs from the conserved cysteine through the conserved F or W. Fields, in order: clone size, D gene, J gene, V gene, CDR3 protein. D genes are given only for firm matches. Clone size is stated in some rows and not others, as once, few, many or a class when expanded.

>NA|TRBD1|TRBJ1-4|TRBV2
CASRGTGVTNEKLFF
>NA|NA|TRBJ2-2|TRBV5-8
CASSFGPYGELFF
>NA|NA|TRBJ1-5|TRBV30
CAWSGPESYQPQHF
>NA|TRBD1|TRBJ1-1|TRBV4-2
CASSRPNGQGETEAFF
>NA|TRBD1|TRBJ1-4|TRBV5-1
CATGQGAPNEKLFF
>NA|NA|TRBJ1-4|TRBV2
CASREIGQMDREKLFF
>NA|NA|TRBJ2-6|TRBV6-5
CASSRQYSGANVLTF
>NA|TRBD1|TRBJ1-4|TRBV7-9
CASSNPTGGGEKLFF
>once|NA|TRBJ1-2|TRBV19
CASSICYTF
>NA|NA|TRBJ1-1|TRBV11-1
CASSRRQKNTEAFF
>NA|TRBD1|TRBJ2-1|TRBV6-5
CASSYANRGFGDEQFF
>few|TRBD1|TRBJ2-1|TRBV9
CASSPRQGISYNEQFF
>NA|NA|TRBJ1-1|TRBV20-1
CSASSGFEAFF
>few|NA|TRBJ2-1|TRBV18
CASSPEGSSYNEQFF
>NA|TRBD1|TRBJ2-5|TRBV7-9
CASSHSDRASVTQYF
>once|TRBD2|TRBJ2-3|TRBV4-3
CASSQERSGEDTQYF
>NA|TRBD2|TRBJ2-3|TRBV4-3
CASSQYAGTSGADTQYF
>NA|NA|TRBJ2-7|TRBV5-4
CASSSGAGAYEQYF
>NA|TRBD1|TRBJ2-5|TRBV25-1
CASSQGALETQYF
>NA|NA|TRBJ2-1|TRBV23-1
CASGGVGGFF
>NA|NA|TRBJ2-3|TRBV27
CASSLRTRGGHTQYF
>NA|TRBD1|TRBJ1-6|TRBV5-5
CASSLLGGTAYNSPLHF
>NA|TRBD1|TRBJ2-1|TRBV19
CASSGEGVPGGASYNEQFF
>NA|NA|TRBJ2-5|TRBV4-3
CASSQSVFALETQYF
>NA|NA|TRBJ1-4|TRBV6-1
CASSEGLGTLAGMNEKLFF
>NA|TRBD2|TRBJ2-3|TRBV6-4
CASSARAGGFQDTQYF
>NA|TRBD2|TRBJ2-3|TRBV10-3
CAISDSERGAPDTQYF
>NA|NA|TRBJ2-7|TRBV2
CASSVGSYEQYF
>NA|TRBD1|TRBJ1-2|TRBV5-6
CASSLWTGANGYTF
>NA|NA|TRBJ2-2|TRBV6-6
CASSYYSFGTGELFF
>NA|TRBD1|TRBJ1-2|TRBV29-1
CSARQGIYGYTF
>once|TRBD2|TRBJ2-3|TRBV5-1
CASSLGSSGGTDTQYF
>NA|TRBD1|TRBJ2-1|TRBV9
CASSAQRGQASYNEQFF
>few|TRBD1|TRBJ1-2|TRBV18
CASSAQGVDGYTF
>NA|NA|TRBJ2-2|TRBV29-1
CSVDGGKTGELFF
>NA|NA|TRBJ2-3|TRBV4-3
CASSQDGTGRTDTQYF
>NA|TRBD1|TRBJ1-5|TRBV11-2
CASSVGQDNQPQHF
>NA|NA|NA|TRBV15
CATSRDLGYEQYF
>NA|TRBD1|TRBJ1-2|TRBV7-8
CASSFPPGQNYGYTF
>NA|NA|TRBJ1-2|TRBV4-1
CASTRGSGVGNYGYTF
>NA|TRBD2|TRBJ2-5|TRBV7-7
CASSEGLARETQYF
>NA|NA|TRBJ1-2|TRBV11-2
CASSWGDIYGYTF